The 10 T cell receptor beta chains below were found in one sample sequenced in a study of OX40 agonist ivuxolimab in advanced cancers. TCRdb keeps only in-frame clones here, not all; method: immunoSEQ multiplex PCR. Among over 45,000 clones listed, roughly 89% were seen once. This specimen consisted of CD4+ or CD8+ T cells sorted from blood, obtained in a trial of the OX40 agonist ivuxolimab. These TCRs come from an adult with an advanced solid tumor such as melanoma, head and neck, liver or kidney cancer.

For the CDR3, the DNA is TGTGCCAGCAGTGACAGGGTTGAAAAACTGTTTTTT. Translated, it gives CASSDRVEKLFF. The chain joins TRBV2 to TRBJ1-4; TRBD1 might be the D (5 bases). The ends were cut back, 3 bases at V and 7 bases at J, with 6 bases in the middle. Germline lookup yields CDR1 SNHLY and CDR2 FYNNEI. This CDR3 spans 12 amino acids.

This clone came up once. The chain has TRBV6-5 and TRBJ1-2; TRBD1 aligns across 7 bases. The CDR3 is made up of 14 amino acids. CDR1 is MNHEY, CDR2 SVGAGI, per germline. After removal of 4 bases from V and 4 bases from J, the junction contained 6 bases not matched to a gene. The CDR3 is CASSSPTGTYGYTF. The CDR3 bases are TGTGCCAGCAGTTCCCCGACAGGGACCTATGGCTACACCTTC.

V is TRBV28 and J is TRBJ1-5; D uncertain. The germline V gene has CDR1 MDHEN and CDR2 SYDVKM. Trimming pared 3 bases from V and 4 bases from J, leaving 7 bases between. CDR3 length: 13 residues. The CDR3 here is CASSFGSNQPQHF. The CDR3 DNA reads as TGTGCCAGCAGTTTTGGTAGTAATCAGCCCCAGCATTTT.

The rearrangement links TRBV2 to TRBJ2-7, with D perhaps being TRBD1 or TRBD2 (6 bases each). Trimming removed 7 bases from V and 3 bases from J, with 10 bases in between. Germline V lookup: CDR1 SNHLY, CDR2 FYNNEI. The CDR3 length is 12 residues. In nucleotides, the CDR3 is TGTGCCAGCATAGCGGACAGCTACGAGCAGTACTTC. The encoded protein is CASIADSYEQYF.

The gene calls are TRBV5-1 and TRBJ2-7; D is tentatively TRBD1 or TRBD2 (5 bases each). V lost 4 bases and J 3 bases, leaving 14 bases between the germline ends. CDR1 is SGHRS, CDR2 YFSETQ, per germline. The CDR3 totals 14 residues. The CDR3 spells CASSLEGQVYEQYF. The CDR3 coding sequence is TGCGCCAGCAGCCTCGAGGGGCAGGTCTACGAGCAGTACTTC.

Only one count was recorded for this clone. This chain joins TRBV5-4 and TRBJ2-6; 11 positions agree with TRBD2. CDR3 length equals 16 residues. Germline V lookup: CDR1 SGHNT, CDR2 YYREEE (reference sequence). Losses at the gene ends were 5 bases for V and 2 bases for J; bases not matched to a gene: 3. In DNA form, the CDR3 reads TGTGCCAGCAGACTTAGCGGGGGGGCTGGGGCCAACGTCCTGACTTTC. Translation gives CASRLSGGAGANVLTF.

This CDR3 is CASSQLGVYEQFF. CDR3 bases: TGCGCCAGCAGCCAACTGGGGGTGTATGAGCAGTTCTTC. V usage is TRBV4-1 and J usage is TRBJ2-1; TRBD1 or TRBD2 may be the D gene (5 bases each). From germline, CDR1 is MGHRA and CDR2 YSYEKL. The CDR3 is 13 amino acids. Trimming took 2 bases from V and 8 from J, leaving 10 bases between them.

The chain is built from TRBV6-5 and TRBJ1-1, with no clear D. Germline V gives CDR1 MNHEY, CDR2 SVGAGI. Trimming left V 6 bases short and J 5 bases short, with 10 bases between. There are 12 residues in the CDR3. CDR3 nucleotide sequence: TGTGCCAGCAGCCGCATTCGGACTGAAGCTTTCTTT. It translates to CASSRIRTEAFF.

Here the CDR3 DNA reads TGTGCCAGCAGCTCCCCAACGAGTATCGGAGGATACGAGCAGTACTTC. Its protein is CASSSPTSIGGYEQYF. The chain combines TRBV28 with TRBJ2-7; D is perhaps TRBD2 (5 bases). CDR1 and CDR2 from the germline V gene are MDHEN and SYDVKM. The CDR3 loop spans 16 amino acids. V gave up 6 bases and J gave up 4 bases, with 22 bases separating them.

The CDR3 sequence: CASSPRAGTGGNEQYF. The CDR3 region has the DNA TGTGCCAGCTCACCACGAGCAGGGACAGGGGGCAACGAGCAGTACTTC. This chain joins TRBV18 and TRBJ2-7, with 12 bases matching TRBD1. Looked up from germline, CDR1 is KGHSH and CDR2 is LQKENI. The CDR3 has 16 residues. V was pared by 1 base and J by 5 bases, with 6 bases of the junction left unmatched.